One T cell receptor beta chain is described in this entry. The CDR3 has 17 amino acids. V dropped 2 bases and J dropped 8 bases, with 22 bases sitting between them. Germline V gene data show CDR1 as LGHDT and CDR2 as YNNKEL (reference sequence). Original analysis: From reference gene primer amplification, estimates of nucleated cell counts were derived. Using immunoSEQ multiplex PCR, the repertoire was profiled, and TCRdb retains in-frame clones only, with some absent. From that table come the V and J calls and clone size; the DNA was used to work out D and trimming. The repertoire holds approximately 260,000 clones, with roughly nine tenths as singletons. The data are from a study of blood T cell repertoires in COVID-19.

The chain carries TRBV3-1 (or the pseudogene TRBV3-2) and TRBJ2-1, with a possible D match to TRBD2 (6 bases). The origin of this receptor is a woman aged 40 to 49 who had recovered from COVID-19. Sequences were obtained from peripheral blood. For the CDR3, the DNA is TGTGCCAGCAGCCAACGGGGCGGGGTCCGGCTAGGGGATGAGCAGTTCTTC. It yields the protein CASSQRGGVRLGDEQFF.